The T cell receptor (beta chain) under discussion was sequenced for a study of blood T cell repertoires in COVID-19. Background on the study: The United States, Italy and Spain were the sources of the acute and convalescent COVID-19 samples.

Authors' methods: Reference gene primer amplification gave nucleated cell count estimates. Here immunoSEQ multiplex PCR was the method, and the copy in TCRdb shows in-frame clones only, minus some. For V, J and clone size, that table is used; D and trimming come from the DNA. The data hold fewer than 350,000 clones, with about 85% observed a single time. Clinical histories supplied by participants themselves formed the basis of cohort assignment. Two negative PCRs, clearance, or symptom resolution had been documented for recovered Cohort 3 donors. V shed 3 bases, J shed 5 bases, and the junction held 5 bases outside the gene matches. Germline-derived CDR1 and CDR2 are SGHVS and FQNEAQ. The CDR3 covers 15 residues.

This clonotype was sampled from a woman in her forties or fifties who had recovered from COVID-19. The chain couples TRBV7-8 to TRBJ2-3; 10 bases align to TRBD2. Sequencing input: PBMCs or T cells enriched from blood (not recorded which). CDR3 sequence (DNA): TGTGCCAGCAGCTTCCGTAGACTAGCGGGAGATACGCAGTATTTT. Translating it yields CASSFRRLAGDTQYF.